This T cell receptor (beta chain) was recorded in a study of cytomegalovirus exposure and HLA in healthy donors (dated by TCRdb to the late 2010s). Broadly, across the study: According to an earlier analysis of around 600 of the donors, 150 million to 200 million T cells yielded roughly 110 million unique TCR beta sequences and 276 Gb of sequence data. A separate validation cohort of about 110 different subjects was used in addition to the approximately 700-subject first cohort. All discovery cohort repertoires had been generated on a single sequencing platform. The study used immunosequencing to profile the T cell repertoires of more than 650 subjects and linked those repertoires to cytomegalovirus serostatus. To predict cytomegalovirus infection status, the study combined high-throughput TCR immunosequencing, statistical association of individual TCRs with disease status, and machine learning. The later analysis used no new phenotypic data to find candidate immune exposures, relying instead on TCR beta sequences and their occurrence across donors. Donor age, sex, ethnicity and CMV serostatus were compiled together with the repertoire data. In a later genetic analysis, genome-wide SNP genotypes for about three fifths of the 666 donors were used, and that subset was treated as a discovery cohort. Several DR-DQ haplotypes were treated as single units for association and clustering because of strong linkage in the cohort. Among the roughly 400 genotyped donors, 81% belonged to the genetic ancestry cluster associated with self-reported Caucasian donors. A later analysis re-examined previously published TCR beta repertoires from more than 600 donors and added high-resolution HLA genotyping to investigate patterns of TCR occurrence. Among 300 to 450 genotyped donors of the cohort, an average of around 240,000 unique TCR beta nucleotide sequences were sequenced per donor, about a sixth of them non-productive. Roughly 300 gigabases of sequencing data and tens of millions of unique TCR sequences were included in an early release covering 550 to 650 HLA-typed donors. The number of donors typed differed by locus, with 629-630 for A, B, C, DRB1 and DQB1, more than 500 for DQA1, approximately 570 for DPA1, and 450 to 480 for DPB1. The study aimed to test whether signatures of past pathogen exposure could be identified by cataloging public T cell receptors. HLA typing covered class I and class II loci at four-digit resolution. An earlier analysis of some 600 of the donors applied high-throughput TCR beta sequencing to assess whether each TCR beta V gene segment acted as functional or pseudogenic. The research as a whole found: In a later analysis, the rate of TCR association differed among HLA loci, with DRB1 alleles having the most associated TCRs and HLA-C alleles having the fewest. According to a later analysis, parvovirus B19, influenza, CMV and Epstein-Barr virus appeared linked to several top co-occurrence clusters. Most TCR sequences were seen in very few donors, while some public TCRs were found in many individuals. The 87-base-pair reads could not distinguish some IMGT-functional V segments, including TRBV6-2 and TRBV6-3, so those segments were excluded. In a later genetic analysis, fewer N-insertions in productive TCRs were reported among donors in an Asian-associated ancestry cluster than the roughly 700-donor mean. A later analysis found that most CMV-associated TCR beta chains appeared HLA-restricted, with HLA associations seemingly driven largely by CMV exposure. Roughly uniform sequencing depth across donors was assumed in presence/absence analyses, although this assumption may not hold. CMV serostatus was the only immune exposure information available for the cohort. In an earlier analysis of fewer than 750 of the donors, most TCR beta V segments were observed in productive rearrangements about 87% or about 30% of the time, broadly matching IMGT annotations. The authors suggested that the approach could potentially be extended to other disease states and immunological phenotypes. In the study, 150 to 200 TCR beta chains were listed as associated with cytomegalovirus. Because counts were too low, more than 15 rarely observed V segments, including chromosome 9 orphons, were excluded from the earlier analysis of 587 of the donors. A further reported finding was that TCR beta sequences accurately predicted the HLA-A and HLA-B alleles for most subjects in the first cohort. Linkage disequilibrium might explain the correlated functional status among segregating V segments, but an unknown experimental factor could not be excluded. Because some donors lacked HLA typing at each locus, the association tests relied only on the typed subset. Only TCR beta chains were sequenced in this cohort, and the absence of alpha or paired-chain data limited detectable features. In vitro tests confirmed that a few of the cytomegalovirus-associated TCR beta chains recognize cytomegalovirus antigens. V-gene and J-gene trimming of TCR beta chains was associated with a missense DCLRE1C variant in a later genetic analysis, and the association was replicated in an independent cohort. A cluster of highly shared sequence variants was judged likely to be a technical artifact of the sequencing pipeline. Cytomegalovirus status was reported to be diagnosed by the classifier with high specificity and sensitivity in both the original and validation cohorts. A later analysis associated some 17,000 TCR beta sequences with specific HLA alleles at a false discovery rate of 0.05. When HLA alleles, especially DR and DQ, strongly co-occurred, attributing TCR associations to individual alleles was difficult. In a later analysis, HLA-associated TCR beta chains were found to be more clonally expanded and to have lower generation probabilities than equally common non-associated chains.

Library method: the immunoSEQ multiplex PCR assay. For the multiplex PCR, a mixture combining 60 forward primers for TCR Vbeta segments and 13 reverse primers for TCR Jbeta segments was used. A multiplex PCR assay on genomic DNA amplified the CDR3 region of rearranged TCR beta genes. Amplified TCR beta libraries were sequenced as 87-base-pair reads on the Illumina HiSeq System. Under the source paper's analysis protocol: Across the roughly 700 repertoires, a later analysis counted 75 million to 90 million unique TCR beta chains, 9.5 million to 13 million of which were shared by at least two donors. Raw reads were error-corrected and collapsed into unique sequences by a nearest-neighbor algorithm in which closely related sequences were merged to remove PCR and sequencing errors. V, D and J gene segments were assigned by aligning CDR3 sequences to IMGT reference sequences. For a sequence to be retained, at least a six-nucleotide match to both a V gene segment and a J gene segment was required. A rearrangement was called productive if the CDR3 had no stop codons and remained in frame with V and J, and every other rearrangement was called non-productive. Following IMGT convention, CDR3 was defined as the stretch from the second conserved V-encoded cysteine up to the conserved J-encoded phenylalanine. The earlier analysis of about 500 of the donors excluded sequences that lacked an unambiguous match to a single V gene segment. In an earlier analysis of roughly 600 of the donors, a V segment was called functional when productive rearrangements were above 56.7%, and segregating when the standard deviation between donors exceeded 5%. A statistical classification framework was developed to diagnose cytomegalovirus status using the catalog of TCR beta chain sequences. In a later analysis, V and J genes were assigned by comparing TCR nucleotide sequences against IMGT/GENE-DB human TR gene sequences. In a later analysis, CDR3 sequences and most-parsimonious VDJ recombination scenarios were assigned using the TCRdist pipeline. In a later analysis, every TCR beta chain was defined by the combination of its CDR3 amino acid sequence and its V-gene family, and reads without a unique V-gene family were dropped. In a later analysis, approximately 590 highly shared, low-generation-probability nucleotide sequences were removed to address suspected cross-contamination and a sequencing artifact. In a later analysis, a clonal expansion index was calculated for each public chain from normalized within-repertoire ranks of inferred template counts. Generation probabilities in a later analysis came from a VDJ recombination model fitted to out-of-frame rearrangements, and those results were checked against IGoR. In a later analysis, TCR-TCR, TCR-HLA and TCR-CMV co-occurrence was scored with hypergeometric tests, and a repertoire-size bias correction was applied to TCR pairs. In a later analysis, false discovery rates were estimated by permuting HLA or CMV assignments 20 times. In a later analysis, co-occurring TCRs were grouped using DBSCAN, with TCRdist sequence similarity added in when clustering inside HLA-allele-positive subsets. Co-occurrence clustering excluded repertoires with fewer than 30,000 or more than 120,000 public chains, plus five with anomalous nucleotide sharing. The clones in this table, taken by TCRdb from immuneACCESS, are in-frame only. Not every clone is retained; where verified, under half of the shortfall comes from an unresolved V gene, and the cause of the rest is unknown. The D gene and trimming were derived from the DNA, and the V and J assignments and clone size from that table. The table kept for this sample lists around 36,000 clones. Roughly 3.3% of the sample lies in the top ten.

As for this clone: No antigen is known for it.

V drops 5 bases and J drops 3 bases, leaving 8 bases in between. The CDR3 goes from the cysteine to the phenylalanine over 12 residues. Here the CDR3 DNA is all that survives: 36 bases in frame from base 1. The germline V gene encodes CDR1 KGHSH and CDR2 LQKENI. The cohort was made up of 666 healthy bone marrow donors. At the time of sampling, all cohort members were nominally healthy, though unrecorded immune exposures were likely present. The donor tested CMV seropositive and was one of the 289 seropositive cohort members. A peripheral blood sample was collected from each donor, and TCR beta sequencing was performed on peripheral blood mononuclear cells. Genomic DNA was extracted from the blood cell samples with the Qiagen DNeasy Blood Extraction Kit.

Rearrangement joined TRBV18 to TRBJ2-7; matching of 5 bases hints at TRBD1 as the D gene. The sequenced material came from PBMCs. The source is a woman in her 30s in good health and CMV-seropositive. CDR3 loop: CASSAGNYEQYF. The sequenced DNA is TGTGCCAGCTCAGCAGGGAACTACGAGCAGTACTTC.